What follows is one TCR beta chain and its context. Antigen specificity is unknown. Germline CDR1 is LNHNV and CDR2 is YYDKDF (reference sequence). The V and J ends lost 4 bases and 5 bases respectively, with 12 bases between them. The CDR3 loop spans 14 amino acids. These data come from a study of T cell responses to AZD1222 COVID-19 vaccine. Study background: It was second doses at about 4 or about 12 weeks that were pooled. Notes on the study in general: Without day 14 samples, only post-peak T cell repertoires were studied. Seropositivity was recorded at baseline in only a handful of AZD1222 recipients.

Profiling relied on immunoSEQ multiplex PCR, and the TCRdb table lists in-frame clones only, not all of them. The sample records about 140,000 clones, roughly 88% being singletons. The chain carries TRBV15 and TRBJ2-1, with D tentatively TRBD1 or TRBD2 (5 bases each). The sequence was collected from an adult in good health. The sequenced sample was peripheral blood, obtained on day 0 of AZD1222 vaccination. Here the CDR3 reads CATSILGTDNEQFF. In DNA, the CDR3 is TGTGCCACCAGCATACTAGGGACGGACAATGAGCAGTTCTTC.